Each of the 32 T cell receptor beta chains below was sequenced from the same sample in a study of blood T cell repertoires in COVID-19 (dated by TCRdb to about 2020). The library was built by means of the immunoSEQ multiplex PCR assay. The clones in this table, taken by TCRdb from immuneACCESS, are in-frame only. Not every clone is retained; where verified, under half of the shortfall comes from an unresolved V gene, and the cause of the rest is unknown. The sample table shows approximately 200,000 clones, and around 83% are seen once. Of the sample, approximately 1.3% falls within the top ten clones. What was sequenced was PBMCs or T cells enriched from blood (not recorded which). The receptor source for this set is a woman in her thirties or forties with acute COVID-19.

On this clone: One base away lies a much larger clone, so this may be a sequencing read error. V and J are TRBV7-8 and TRBJ2-7; 11 bases align to TRBD1. The CDR3 consists of 14 residues. V gave up 4 bases and J gave up 2 bases; unmatched junction bases: 1. Per the germline V gene, CDR1 is SGHVS and CDR2 is FQNEAQ. The CDR3 sequence is CASSWGQGAYEQYF. In nucleotides, the CDR3 is TGTGCCAGCAGCTGGGGACAGGGGGCCTACGAGCAGTACTTC. Full variable domain (remainder filled in from reference TRBV7-8 and TRBJ2-7): GAGVSQSPRYKVAKRGQDVALRCDPISGHVSLFWYQQALGQGPEFLTYFQNEAQLDKSGLPSDRFFAERPEGSVSTLKIQRTQQEDSAVYLCASSWGQGAYEQYFGPGTRLTVT.

The V gene is TRBV6-2 or TRBV6-3, the J gene TRBJ2-1, with 16 bases identical to TRBD2. The V and J ends lost 4 bases and 2 bases, in that order; junction bases with no gene match: 5. This CDR3 has 18 amino acids. Germline lookup yields CDR1 MNHEY and CDR2 SVGEGT. CDR3: CASSSEGLAGGPYNEQFF. The CDR3 coding sequence is TGTGCCAGCAGTTCCGAGGGACTAGCGGGGGGGCCCTACAATGAGCAGTTCTTC.

The CDR3 region has the DNA TGTGCCAGCAGCTTGGAGAGGGGGAATGAGCAGTTCTTC. Encoded protein: CASSLERGNEQFF. This chain joins TRBV5-4 and TRBJ2-1; weak D call: TRBD1 (6 bases). V was trimmed by 0 bases and J by 7 bases, leaving 8 bases between them. The CDR3 covers 13 residues. CDR1 and CDR2 from the germline V gene are SGHNT and YYREEE (reference sequence).

This sequence joins TRBV5-6 and TRBJ1-2; unclear D gene. The CDR3 totals 14 residues. V was trimmed by 4 bases and J by 2 bases, leaving 12 bases between them. In germline, CDR1 is SGHDT, CDR2 YYEEEE. CDR3 sequence (DNA): TGTGCCAGCAGCCGGAGGACCGCAAACTATGGCTACACCTTC. Its protein product is CASSRRTANYGYTF.

This chain links TRBV27 with TRBJ2-5; weak D call: TRBD1 (5 bases). The V and J ends lost 4 bases and 4 bases respectively, with 10 bases between them. Germline assignment: CDR1 MNHEY and CDR2 SMNVEV (reference sequence). This CDR3 is built from 13 residues. This CDR3 reads CASSSGPGETQYF. The DNA of the CDR3 is TGTGCCAGCAGTTCAGGGCCGGGAGAGACCCAGTACTTC.

The chain uses TRBV5-6 and TRBJ2-7; TRBD1 might be the D (6 bases). Per germline, CDR1 SGHDT and CDR2 YYEEEE. This CDR3 comprises 14 residues. The V end was cut by 4 bases, the J end by 2 bases, with 13 bases between. CDR3 bases: TGTGCCAGCAGCAACCCCCAGGGGACCTACGAGCAGTACTTC. This codes for CASSNPQGTYEQYF.

The CDR3 loop is CASSQDGTDRNTEAFF. CDR3 nucleotide sequence: TGTGCCAGCAGCCAAGATGGGACAGACAGAAACACTGAAGCTTTCTTT. This chain connects TRBV4-2 to TRBJ1-1; 7 bases are shared with TRBD1. This CDR3 region has 16 residues. Per the germline V gene, CDR1 is LGHNA and CDR2 is YNFKEQ. Trimming took 0 bases from V and 2 from J; bases not matched to a gene: 6.

The gene calls are TRBV6-5 and TRBJ1-2, with 9 bases aligning to TRBD1. This CDR3 region has 14 residues. V was clipped by 6 bases and J by 4 bases; unmatched bases: 6. Germline V CDR1 and CDR2: MNHEY, SVGAGI. The CDR3 DNA is TGTGCCAGCAGGCCGGGACAGGGAAGCTATGGCTACACCTTC. Its protein product is CASRPGQGSYGYTF.

The chain carries TRBV18 and TRBJ2-1; weak D call: TRBD2 (5 bases). The CDR3 runs to 16 residues. V lost 4 bases and J 0 bases, leaving 13 bases between the germline ends. Per germline, CDR1 KGHSH and CDR2 LQKENI. The DNA of the CDR3 is TGTGCCAGCTCACGGGGAGAAGTCCCCTCCTACAATGAGCAGTTCTTC. It codes for CASSRGEVPSYNEQFF.

V and J are TRBV18 and TRBJ2-1, with 13 bases identical to TRBD2. The germline V gene encodes CDR1 KGHSH and CDR2 LQKENI. Trimming at V came to 3 bases and at J to 6 bases, leaving 2 bases not matched to a gene. The CDR3 is 15 amino acids. The chain's CDR3 is CASSPGLAGSNEQFF. The DNA of the CDR3 is TGTGCCAGCTCACCGGGACTAGCGGGGTCCAATGAGCAGTTCTTC.

A few counts support this clone. The J gene is TRBJ1-1, the V gene TRBV5-1; weak D call: TRBD1 (6 bases). Germline CDR1 SGHRS, CDR2 YFSETQ. The CDR3 runs 12 residues. The germline V and J ends were trimmed by 0 bases and 11 bases, with 11 bases remaining between them. The CDR3 DNA is TGCGCCAGCAGCTTGGCTGGGGGCAGGGCTTTCTTT. It is translated as CASSLAGGRAFF.

This rearrangement joins TRBV11-2 to TRBJ2-1; maybe TRBD2 (5 bases). V was clipped by 5 bases and J by 9 bases, with 17 bases between them. CDR3 length: 14 amino acids. Germline CDR1 SGHAT, CDR2 FQNNGV. CDR3 DNA: TGTGCCAGCAGCCCCTCCCTGACTATGGTTGAGCAGTTCTTC. Its translation is CASSPSLTMVEQFF.

This sequence joins TRBV30 and TRBJ1-5, with D hard to call. Trimming pared 0 bases from V and 4 bases from J, leaving 13 bases between. The CDR3 has 15 amino acids. CDR1 is GTSNPN, CDR2 SVGIG, per germline (reference sequence). CDR3 DNA sequence: TGTGCCTGGAGTGTACTCGGGAGTCGTAATCAGCCCCAGCATTTT. This sequence encodes CAWSVLGSRNQPQHF.

This chain connects TRBV9 to TRBJ2-1; D ambiguous. This CDR3 has 14 amino acids. Trimming shortened V by 4 bases and J by 0 bases, and 8 bases separated the two germline ends. CDR1 is SGDLS and CDR2 is YYNGEE in the germline V gene. This CDR3 is CASSLRSSYNEQFF. The CDR3 coding sequence is TGTGCCAGCAGCTTACGTAGCTCCTACAATGAGCAGTTCTTC. Supplemented by reference TRBV9 and TRBJ2-1, the full variable domain reads DSGVTQTPKHLITATGQRVTLRCSPRSGDLSVYWYQQSLDQGLQFLIQYYNGEERAKGNILERFSAQQFPDLHSELNLSSLELGDSALYFCASSLRSSYNEQFFGPGTRLTVL.

The V and J genes are TRBV7-2 and TRBJ2-1; 11 bases map to TRBD2. The CDR3 is 17 amino acids. Germline V CDR1 and CDR2: SGHTA, FQGNSA. After removal of 1 base from V and 0 bases from J, the junction contained 2 bases not matched to a gene. The CDR3, as DNA: TGTGCCAGCAGCTTAGATGGGACTAGCGGCTCCTACAATGAGCAGTTCTTC. It codes for CASSLDGTSGSYNEQFF.

A remark on this clone: In the same sample, other DNA sequences code for this CDR3. The genes are TRBV6-5 and TRBJ1-5; D is undetermined. The length of the CDR3 is 15 residues. The V gene's germline CDR1 is MNHEY and CDR2 SVGAGI. The V and J ends lost 2 bases and 2 bases respectively, with 10 bases between them. Written as DNA, the CDR3 is TGTGCCAGCAGTTACAGGAGAGGTGGCAATCAGCCCCAGCATTTT. It encodes CASSYRRGGNQPQHF.

The J gene is TRBJ1-2, the V gene TRBV6-5; TRBD1 matches 9 bases. The germline gives CDR1 MNHEY, CDR2 SVGAGI. V gave up 8 bases and J gave up 7 bases; unmatched junction bases: 5. The CDR3 is 12 amino acids. For the CDR3, the DNA is TGTGCCAGCGGGACAGGGTCGGGTGGCTACACCTTC. The encoded protein is CASGTGSGGYTF.

This clone turned up a few times. The J gene is TRBJ1-1, the V gene TRBV7-9, with D hard to call. V lost 3 bases to trimming and J lost 4 bases, with 9 bases between them. CDR1 and CDR2 (germline): SEHNR, FQNEAQ (reference sequence). The CDR3 length is 13 residues. The DNA for the CDR3 is TGTGCCAGCAGCTTCTCCCGGGGCACTGAAGCTTTCTTT. Protein: CASSFSRGTEAFF.

V and J are TRBV6-5 and TRBJ1-6; 7 nucleotides line up with TRBD1. With 7 bases clipped from V and 10 bases from J, the junction kept 10 bases outside the gene matches. The length of the CDR3 is 14 residues. Germline assignment: CDR1 MNHEY and CDR2 SVGAGI. The CDR3 region is CASTLTGLGSPLHF. The CDR3 nucleotides read TGTGCCAGCACCCTGACAGGGCTCGGATCACCCCTCCACTTT.

V and J are TRBV30 and TRBJ2-3; D gene uncertain. Trimming shortened V by 0 bases and J by 6 bases, and 13 bases separated the two germline ends. Per germline, CDR1 GTSNPN and CDR2 SVGIG (reference sequence). The CDR3 runs 14 residues. The CDR3 nucleotides read TGTGCCTGGAGTGTGCGGCATTGGGTGGATACGCAGTATTTT. Residues: CAWSVRHWVDTQYF.

The chain links TRBV9 to TRBJ2-1; 8 bases match TRBD1. The CDR3 consists of 15 residues. J was trimmed by 0 bases and V by 1 base; bases with no gene match: 0. CDR1 and CDR2 (germline): SGDLS, YYNGEE. The CDR3 DNA reads TGTGCCAGCAGCGTACAGGGGGCCTCCTACAATGAGCAGTTCTTC. Its translation: CASSVQGASYNEQFF.

This CDR3 is CASSPRGGSSGNTIYF. The CDR3 bases are TGTGCCAGCAGCCCCCGCGGGGGAAGCTCTGGAAACACCATATATTTT. J is TRBJ1-3 and V is TRBV7-9; D perhaps matches TRBD1 (5 bases). The CDR3 is 16 residues long. Germline CDR1 and CDR2: SEHNR and FQNEAQ (reference sequence). The ends were cut back, 5 bases at V and 0 bases at J, with 14 bases in the middle.

This chain connects TRBV28 to TRBJ1-4; D is possibly TRBD1 (6 bases). Trimming removed 3 bases at V and 3 bases at J, with 23 bases between. The CDR3 covers 19 residues. Germline loops: CDR1 MDHEN, CDR2 SYDVKM. DNA of the CDR3: TGTGCCAGCAGTTTCCAAGCGGACAGTACAGAGATCGCTAATGAAAAACTGTTTTTT. Amino acids: CASSFQADSTEIANEKLFF.

The CDR3 sequence is CASSDSSSYNSPLHF. For the CDR3, the DNA is TGTGCCAGCAGCGACAGCAGCTCCTATAATTCACCCCTCCACTTT. The chain links TRBV14 to TRBJ1-6, with D possibly matching TRBD1 (5 bases). This CDR3 region has 15 residues. Trimming shortened V by 5 bases and J by 0 bases, and 8 bases separated the two germline ends. Germline CDR1 is SGHDN and CDR2 is FVKESK.

The chain carries TRBV5-1 and TRBJ2-5, with a tentative D call TRBD2 (6 bases). V lost 3 bases and J lost 2, with 11 bases in between. CDR3 size: 14 residues. Per germline, CDR1 SGHRS and CDR2 YFSETQ. CDR3 in DNA: TGCGCCAGCAGCTCGGGAGTCTTTCAAGAGACCCAGTACTTC. Protein: CASSSGVFQETQYF.

The chain combines TRBV6-1 with TRBJ2-2; tentative D call: TRBD2 (6 bases). V lost 6 bases and J 3 bases, leaving 11 bases between the germline ends. The V gene's germline CDR1 is MNHNS and CDR2 SASEGT. The CDR3 spans 14 residues. The CDR3 loop is CASRRGSDTGELFF. The DNA of the CDR3 is TGTGCCAGCAGACGGGGGTCCGACACCGGGGAGCTGTTTTTT.

CDR3 loop: CASSLFGDGELFF. CDR3 coding DNA: TGTGCCAGCAGTTTATTCGGGGACGGGGAGCTGTTTTTT. The chain joins TRBV27 to TRBJ2-2, with D perhaps TRBD2 (5 bases). The ends were cut back, 1 base at V and 7 bases at J, with 7 bases in the middle. Germline V gene sequence: CDR1 MNHEY, CDR2 SMNVEV (reference sequence). CDR3 length: 13 amino acids.

The chain employs TRBV11-2 and TRBJ2-7; 7 positions agree with TRBD2. The CDR3 loop spans 13 amino acids. Trimming cost V 6 bases and J 3 bases; bases outside gene matches: 5. The germline CDR1 and CDR2 sequences are SGHAT and FQNNGV. CDR3 loop: CASREGTNYEQYF. The CDR3 region has the DNA TGTGCCAGCAGGGAAGGGACTAACTACGAGCAGTACTTC.

This rearrangement joins TRBV7-2 to TRBJ2-7; D is perhaps TRBD1 (7 bases). Germline V lookup: CDR1 SGHTA, CDR2 FQGNSA. The CDR3 sequence is 15 residues long. With 1 base removed from V and 9 bases from J, the gap between germline ends came to 19 bases. CDR3 residues: CASSLVRAPQGGQYF. As DNA, the CDR3 is TGTGCCAGCAGCTTAGTGCGGGCCCCCCAGGGGGGGCAGTACTTC.

This chain uses TRBV19 with TRBJ1-4, with D hard to call. Trimming took 4 bases from V and 5 from J, leaving 8 bases between them. Per the germline V gene, CDR1 is LNHDA and CDR2 is SQIVND (reference sequence). The CDR3 consists of 13 residues. The CDR3 sequence is CASSKQPNEKLFF. The DNA of the CDR3 is TGTGCCAGTAGTAAACAGCCGAATGAAAAACTGTTTTTT.

The rearrangement joins TRBV19 to TRBJ2-2; 9 nucleotides match TRBD1. The germline V gene encodes CDR1 LNHDA and CDR2 SQIVND (reference sequence). The CDR3 totals 15 residues. Losses at the gene ends were 4 bases for V and 7 bases for J; bases not matched to a gene: 7. CDR3 loop: CASSRDREGVGELFF. The CDR3 DNA is TGTGCCAGTAGTAGGGACAGGGAGGGTGTCGGGGAGCTGTTTTTT.

The chain combines TRBV5-1 with TRBJ1-1; 7 positions match TRBD1. Germline V gene data show CDR1 as SGHRS and CDR2 as YFSETQ. CDR3 length: 13 residues. The V segment lost 10 bases and the J segment 0 bases; nucleotides outside the gene matches: 6. In nucleotides, the CDR3 is TGCGCCGGCCGACAGGGAATGAACACTGAAGCTTTCTTT. Protein product: CAGRQGMNTEAFF.